A selection of T cell receptor beta chains follows, all from one sample in a study of blood T cell repertoires in COVID-19. Clones were sequenced by immunoSEQ multiplex PCR, and TCRdb holds only the in-frame ones, with some missing. The sample shows roughly 200,000 clones, 75% to 85% of them seen only once. The specimen sequenced was peripheral blood. The receptors were gathered from a young woman with COVID-19, enrolled during active disease. CDR3s include the opening cysteine and the closing phenylalanine or tryptophan. A D gene is named only where the DNA matches it firmly. Part of the rows lack a size; the others show once, few, many or a class for expanded clones.

D,V,length,size,J,DNA,CDR3
NA,TRBV6-5,14,NA,TRBJ1-2,TGTGCCAGCAGTTACGGGGAGGGCAGGGCAGGCTACACCTTC,CASSYGEGRAGYTF
TRBD1,TRBV27,13,few,TRBJ1-2,TGTGCCAGCAGTACCAGCACAGGGGCACGAAGCTCCTTC,CASSTSTGARSSF
NA,TRBV7-9,13,NA,TRBJ2-5,TGTGCCAGCAGCGCCCTATCTACGGAGACCCAGTACTTC,CASSALSTETQYF
NA,TRBV27,13,NA,TRBJ1-3,TGTGCCAGCAGTAAGAGCTCTGGAAACACCATATATTTT,CASSKSSGNTIYF
TRBD2,TRBV4-3,15,NA,TRBJ2-7,TGCGCCAGCAGCCCAGTAGCGGGAGGGCCGAACGAGCAGTACTTC,CASSPVAGGPNEQYF
NA,TRBV9,13,many,TRBJ1-2,TGTGCCAGCAGCCCACACAATGAGGGTGGCTACACCTTC,CASSPHNEGGYTF
TRBD1,TRBV5-4,15,NA,TRBJ1-3,TGTGCCAGCAGCCGAGGACAGGCGGCGGGAAACACCATATATTTT,CASSRGQAAGNTIYF
NA,TRBV27,12,NA,TRBJ2-7,TGTGCCACCCGGAGCAGGGCCCAAGGAGAGTACTTC,CATRSRAQGEYF
TRBD2,TRBV7-7,15,once,TRBJ2-1,TGTGCCAGCAGCTCGACTAGCGGGGAGAACAATGAGCAGTTCTTC,CASSSTSGENNEQFF
NA,TRBV10-3,14,NA,TRBJ2-7,TGTGCCATCAGTGATCAGGGGGGATTCCGCGAGCAGTACTTC,CAISDQGGFREQYF
NA,TRBV11-2,14,few,TRBJ2-5,TGTGCCAGCTCCGCGAGCGGCGCGGTGGAGACCCAGTACTTC,CASSASGAVETQYF
TRBD1,TRBV29-1,15,NA,TRBJ2-2,TGCAGCGTTTTCACAGGGGGCCATGGAACCGGGGAGCTGTTTTTT,CSVFTGGHGTGELFF
NA,TRBV3-1/TRBV3-2,13,NA,TRBJ2-7,TGTGCCAGCAGCCAACTACAGGGCTACGAGCAGTACTTC,CASSQLQGYEQYF
NA,TRBV3-1/TRBV3-2,14,once,TRBJ2-7,TGTGCCAGCAGCTTGAGTAGGGGGATGGACGAGCAGTACTTC,CASSLSRGMDEQYF
TRBD1,TRBV5-5,13,NA,TRBJ2-5,TGTGCCAGCAGCTTTGGACAGGGGAAGACCCAGTACTTC,CASSFGQGKTQYF
TRBD1,TRBV30,12,NA,TRBJ2-7,TGTGCCTGGAGTGCAGGGGGCGACGAGCAGTACTTC,CAWSAGGDEQYF
NA,TRBV9,15,NA,TRBJ1-1,TGTGCCAGCAGCAGCTCAGGCTCTTACAACACTGAAGCTTTCTTT,CASSSSGSYNTEAFF
NA,TRBV4-2,14,NA,TRBJ1-4,TGTGCCAGCAGCTACAGTGCAACTAATGAAAAACTGTTTTTT,CASSYSATNEKLFF
TRBD2,TRBV3-1/TRBV3-2,17,NA,TRBJ2-5,TGTGCCAGCAGCCAAAATCGCCCGGGACTAGCGGTAGAGACCCAGTACTTC,CASSQNRPGLAVETQYF
TRBD1,TRBV5-1,15,NA,TRBJ1-1,TGCGCCAGCAGCTTGAGGACAGGGAGGAGCACTGAAGCTTTCTTT,CASSLRTGRSTEAFF
TRBD2,TRBV19,17,NA,TRBJ2-3,TGTGCCAGTAGTCAGTTTACTAGCGGCAGTAGCACAGATACGCAGTATTTT,CASSQFTSGSSTDTQYF
TRBD1,TRBV19,18,NA,TRBJ1-5,TGTGCCAGTAGTAGGACCGGGACAGGGAGGGATAGGCATCAGCCCCAGCATTTT,CASSRTGTGRDRHQPQHF
NA,TRBV3-1/TRBV3-2,15,NA,TRBJ1-3,TGTGCCAGCAGCCAAGTTCGGGGTCCGGGAAACACCATATATTTT,CASSQVRGPGNTIYF
TRBD2,TRBV6-5,14,NA,TRBJ2-7,TGTGCCACCATCTCTAGCGGGAAAATGATCGAGCAGTACTTC,CATISSGKMIEQYF
TRBD2,TRBV13,15,NA,TRBJ2-3,TGTGCCAGCAGCCCTCTAGCGGGAAGTGCAGATACGCAGTATTTT,CASSPLAGSADTQYF
NA,TRBV2,14,few,TRBJ1-1,TGTGCCAGCGGATCCCCTTCAGGGTCTTGGGAAGCTTTCTTT,CASGSPSGSWEAFF
TRBD1,TRBV28,17,many,TRBJ1-5,TGTGCCAGCAGAAACCGGGACAGAGACTATAGCAATCAGCCCCAGCATTTT,CASRNRDRDYSNQPQHF
TRBD1,TRBV25-1,14,NA,TRBJ1-2,TGTGCCAGCAGTGAATTCTGGGACAGCTATGGCTACACCTTC,CASSEFWDSYGYTF
NA,TRBV18,15,NA,TRBJ1-1,TGTGCCAGCTCACCAACCAACATTATGAACACTGAAGCTTTCTTT,CASSPTNIMNTEAFF
TRBD2,TRBV3-1/TRBV3-2,15,NA,TRBJ2-5,TGTGCCAGCAGCCAAGTACGGGGGGGACGGGAGACCCAGTACTTC,CASSQVRGGRETQYF